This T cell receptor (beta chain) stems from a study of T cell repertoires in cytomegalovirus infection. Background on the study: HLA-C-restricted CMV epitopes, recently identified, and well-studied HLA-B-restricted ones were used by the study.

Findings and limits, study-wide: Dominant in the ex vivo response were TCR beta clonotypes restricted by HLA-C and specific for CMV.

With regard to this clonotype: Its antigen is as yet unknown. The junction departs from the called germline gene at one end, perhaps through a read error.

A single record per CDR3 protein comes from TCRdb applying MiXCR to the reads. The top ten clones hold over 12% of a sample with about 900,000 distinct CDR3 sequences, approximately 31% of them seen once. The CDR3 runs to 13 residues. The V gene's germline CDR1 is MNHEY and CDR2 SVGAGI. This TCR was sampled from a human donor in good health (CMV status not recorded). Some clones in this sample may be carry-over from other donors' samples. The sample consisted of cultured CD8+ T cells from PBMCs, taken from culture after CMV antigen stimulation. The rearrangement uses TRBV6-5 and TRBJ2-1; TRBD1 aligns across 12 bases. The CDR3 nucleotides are TGTGCCAGCAGTTACTCCGGGACAGGGGGCCTTATCTTC. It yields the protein CASSYSGTGGLIF.